The T cell receptor beta chain under discussion was sequenced for a study of spatial heterogeneity in lung cancer. Indicated time point: sample taken at primary tumor resection. Between the trimmed V and J ends, which lost 1 base and 7 bases, there was a span of 10 bases. The CDR3 has 13 amino acids. Germline V gene data show CDR1 as SGHTA and CDR2 as FQGNSA. TCRdb fed the 5' RACE reads into MiXCR, producing one record per CDR3 protein. Here the sample spans approximately 44,000 distinct CDR3 sequences, roughly 15% being singletons. Sequences were derived from PBMCs, sampled at surgery. The V call is TRBV7-2, the J call TRBJ2-5; the D is unclear. The TCR was taken from a male donor with early-stage non-small cell lung cancer. The CDR3: CASSLVAARTQYF. For the CDR3, the DNA is TGTGCCAGCAGCTTAGTAGCTGCCAGGACCCAGTACTTC.